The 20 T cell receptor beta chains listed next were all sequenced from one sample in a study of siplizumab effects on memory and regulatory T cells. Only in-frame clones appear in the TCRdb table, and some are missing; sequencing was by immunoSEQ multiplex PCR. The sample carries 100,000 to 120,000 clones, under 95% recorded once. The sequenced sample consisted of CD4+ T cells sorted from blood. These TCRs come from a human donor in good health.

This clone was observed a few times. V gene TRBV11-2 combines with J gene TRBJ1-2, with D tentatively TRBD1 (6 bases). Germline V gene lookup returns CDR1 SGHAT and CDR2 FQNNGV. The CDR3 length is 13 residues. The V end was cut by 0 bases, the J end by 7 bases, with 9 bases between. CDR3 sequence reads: CASSLDDRRGYTF. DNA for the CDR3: TGTGCCAGCAGCTTAGATGACAGGCGTGGCTACACCTTC.

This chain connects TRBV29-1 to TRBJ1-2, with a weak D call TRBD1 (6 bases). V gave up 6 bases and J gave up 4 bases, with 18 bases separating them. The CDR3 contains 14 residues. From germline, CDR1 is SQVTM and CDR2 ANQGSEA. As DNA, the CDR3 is TGCAGCGTGTGGGGGCCACAGAGGAGCTATGGCTACACCTTC. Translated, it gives CSVWGPQRSYGYTF.

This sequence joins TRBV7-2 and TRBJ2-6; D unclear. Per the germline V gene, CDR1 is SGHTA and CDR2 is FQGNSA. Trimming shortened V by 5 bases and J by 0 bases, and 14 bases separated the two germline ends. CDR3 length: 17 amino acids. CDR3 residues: CASSKWPVSSGANVLTF. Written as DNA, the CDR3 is TGTGCCAGCAGCAAATGGCCGGTTAGCTCTGGGGCCAACGTCCTGACTTTC.

The CDR3 DNA reads TGTGCCAGTAAACTAGCGGGGGGCCGGGGCACAGATACGCAGTATTTT. Its translation is CASKLAGGRGTDTQYF. V gene TRBV19 combines with J gene TRBJ2-3; 12 bases agree with TRBD2. The V segment lost 7 bases and the J segment 1 base; nucleotides outside the gene matches: 6. The germline V gene has CDR1 LNHDA and CDR2 SQIVND (reference sequence). The CDR3 consists of 16 residues.

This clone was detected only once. CDR3 protein: CASSKEAGQGWGGYTF. The DNA for the CDR3 is TGTGCCAGCAGCAAGGAGGCGGGACAGGGGTGGGGTGGCTACACCTTC. The chain recombines TRBV7-9 with TRBJ1-2; 10 nucleotides line up with TRBD1. V was pared by 5 bases and J by 7 bases, with 13 bases of the junction left unmatched. Looked up from germline, CDR1 is SEHNR and CDR2 is FQNEAQ (reference sequence). The CDR3 totals 16 residues. Combining the CDR3 with reference TRBV7-9 and TRBJ1-2 gives the whole variable domain DTGVSQNPRHKITKRGQNVTFRCDPISEHNRLYWYRQTLGQGPEFLTYFQNEAQLEKSRLLSDRFSAERPKGSFSTLEIQRTEQGDSAMYLCASSKEAGQGWGGYTFGSGTRLTVV.

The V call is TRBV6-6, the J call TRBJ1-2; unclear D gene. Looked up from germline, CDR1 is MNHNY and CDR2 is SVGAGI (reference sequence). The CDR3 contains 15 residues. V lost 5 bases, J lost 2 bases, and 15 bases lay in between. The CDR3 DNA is TGTGCCAGCAGTCCTTTTAGCAGTACCAACTATGGCTACACCTTC. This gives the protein CASSPFSSTNYGYTF.

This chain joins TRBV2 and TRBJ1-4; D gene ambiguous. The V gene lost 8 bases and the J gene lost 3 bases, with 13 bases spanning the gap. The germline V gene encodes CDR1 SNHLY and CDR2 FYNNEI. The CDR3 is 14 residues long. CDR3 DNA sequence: TGTGCCAGCGGTCGCATTATGCCTAATGAAAAACTGTTTTTT. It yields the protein CASGRIMPNEKLFF.

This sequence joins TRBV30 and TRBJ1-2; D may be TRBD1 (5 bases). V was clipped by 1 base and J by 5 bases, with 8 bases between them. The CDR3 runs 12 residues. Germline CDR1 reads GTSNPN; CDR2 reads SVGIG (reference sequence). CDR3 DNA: TGTGCCTGGAGTGAAAAGGGGTATGGCTACACCTTC. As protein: CAWSEKGYGYTF.

The CDR3 loop reads CASSVVASGGQEQFF. CDR3 in DNA: TGTGCCAGCAGCGTAGTGGCTAGCGGGGGCCAAGAGCAGTTCTTC. This chain links TRBV9 with TRBJ2-1; 10 bases match TRBD2. CDR3 length: 15 amino acids. The germline gives CDR1 SGDLS, CDR2 YYNGEE. J was trimmed by 10 bases and V by 0 bases; bases with no gene match: 7.

CDR3 sequence: CASSAGQGSTGELFF. The CDR3, as DNA: TGTGCCAGCAGCGCGGGACAGGGAAGCACCGGGGAGCTGTTTTTT. V gene TRBV9 combines with J gene TRBJ2-2; 9 bases line up with TRBD1. The V segment lost 3 bases and the J segment 4 bases; nucleotides outside the gene matches: 4. The CDR3 contains 15 residues. Germline CDR1 is SGDLS and CDR2 is YYNGEE.

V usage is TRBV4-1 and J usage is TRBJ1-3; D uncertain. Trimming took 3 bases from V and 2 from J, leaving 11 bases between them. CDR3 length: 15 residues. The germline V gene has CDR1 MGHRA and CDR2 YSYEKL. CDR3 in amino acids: CASSHPGRTGNTIYF. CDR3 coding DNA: TGCGCCAGCAGCCATCCTGGCAGAACTGGAAACACCATATATTTT.

The chain's CDR3 is CASSVSSWNGYTF. Here the CDR3 DNA reads TGTGCCAGCAGCGTCTCGTCATGGAATGGCTACACCTTC. The chain joins TRBV5-6 to TRBJ1-2; D gene unclear. The CDR3 runs 13 residues. Trimming took 4 bases from V and 6 from J, leaving 13 bases between them. CDR1 SGHDT and CDR2 YYEEEE come from the germline V gene. The variable domain in full, completed from reference TRBV5-6 and TRBJ1-2, reads DAGVTQSPTHLIKTRGQQVTLRCSPKSGHDTVSWYQQALGQGPQFIFQYYEEEERQRGNFPDRFSGHQFPNYSSELNVNALLLGDSALYLCASSVSSWNGYTFGSGTRLTVV.

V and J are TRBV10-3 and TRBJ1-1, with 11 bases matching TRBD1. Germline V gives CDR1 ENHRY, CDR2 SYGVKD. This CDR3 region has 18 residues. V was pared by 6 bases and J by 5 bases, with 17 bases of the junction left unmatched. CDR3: CAIRGYPGQGVGETEAFF. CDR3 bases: TGTGCCATCAGGGGTTACCCGGGACAGGGGGTTGGAGAGACTGAAGCTTTCTTT.

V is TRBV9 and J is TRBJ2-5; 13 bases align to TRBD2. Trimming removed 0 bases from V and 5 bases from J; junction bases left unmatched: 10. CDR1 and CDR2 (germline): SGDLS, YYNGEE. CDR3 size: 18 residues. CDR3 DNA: TGTGCCAGCAGCGTAGCCGGGACTAGCGGGGCTCACGGGGAGACCCAGTACTTC. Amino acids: CASSVAGTSGAHGETQYF.

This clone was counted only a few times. CDR3 DNA: TGCGCCAGCATGGGACGGACGAACACTGAAGCTTTCTTT. Translating gives CASMGRTNTEAFF. The rearrangement links TRBV4-1 to TRBJ1-1; perhaps TRBD1 as D (5 bases). The V gene's germline CDR1 is MGHRA and CDR2 YSYEKL. With 7 bases removed from V and 1 base from J, the gap between germline ends came to 10 bases. The CDR3 has 13 amino acids.

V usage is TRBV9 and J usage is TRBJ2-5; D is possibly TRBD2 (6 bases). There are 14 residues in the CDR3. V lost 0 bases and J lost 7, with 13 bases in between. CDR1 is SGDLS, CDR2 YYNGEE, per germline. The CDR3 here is CASSVGWEVGTQYF. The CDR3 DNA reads TGTGCCAGCAGCGTAGGATGGGAGGTGGGGACCCAGTACTTC.

CDR3 in DNA: TGTGCCTGGAGTTTCGCCAGCTCCTACGAGCAGTACTTC. It translates to CAWSFASSYEQYF. The chain carries TRBV30 and TRBJ2-7; no definite D call. Germline V gene lookup returns CDR1 GTSNPN and CDR2 SVGIG (reference sequence). This CDR3 is built from 13 residues. Trimming removed 2 bases at V and 0 bases at J, with 8 bases between. The full variable domain, in which reference TRBV30 and TRBJ2-7 provide the parts outside the CDR3, is SQTIHQWPATLVQPVGSPLSLECTVEGTSNPNLYWYRQAAGRGLQLLFYSVGIGQISSEVPQNLSASRPQDRQFILSSKKLLLSDSGFYLCAWSFASSYEQYFGPGTRLTVT.

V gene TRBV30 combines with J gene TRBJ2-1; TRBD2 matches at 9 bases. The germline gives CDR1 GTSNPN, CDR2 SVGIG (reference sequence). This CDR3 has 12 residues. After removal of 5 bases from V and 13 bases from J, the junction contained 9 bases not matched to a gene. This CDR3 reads CAWGDLAGPQFF. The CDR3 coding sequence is TGTGCCTGGGGCGATCTAGCGGGGCCCCAGTTCTTC.

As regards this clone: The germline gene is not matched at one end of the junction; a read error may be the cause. DNA of the CDR3: TGTGCCAGCAGTGATTTTTATGGGAATAATTCACCCTTCCACTTT. It translates to CASSDFYGNNSPFHF. The chain combines TRBV25-1 with TRBJ1-6; D is uncertain. Germline CDR1 reads MGHDK; CDR2 reads SYGVNS. The CDR3 is 15 residues long.

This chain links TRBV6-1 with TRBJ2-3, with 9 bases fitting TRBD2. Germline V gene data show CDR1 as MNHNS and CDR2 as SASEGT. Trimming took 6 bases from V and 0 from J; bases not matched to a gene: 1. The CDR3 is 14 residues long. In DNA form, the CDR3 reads TGTGCCAGCAGGCTAGCGGGGAGCACAGATACGCAGTATTTT. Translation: CASRLAGSTDTQYF.